These 9 T cell receptor beta chains were all obtained from the same sample, sequenced in a study of T cell responses to AZD1222 COVID-19 vaccine. Produced via immunoSEQ multiplex PCR; TCRdb's table is partial and in-frame only. The data show 130,000 to 150,000 clones, about nine tenths seen once. Sequenced here: peripheral blood, sampled on day 0 of AZD1222 vaccination. The receptors derive from an adult in good health.

V gene TRBV5-4 combines with J gene TRBJ2-4; 7 nucleotides match TRBD1. Germline-derived CDR1 and CDR2 are SGHNT and YYREEE (reference sequence). The V segment lost 4 bases and the J segment 2 bases; nucleotides outside the gene matches: 9. The CDR3 length is 16 residues. This CDR3 is CASSLEGQSTKNIQYF. The DNA of the CDR3 is TGTGCCAGCAGCCTAGAGGGACAGTCCACCAAAAACATTCAGTACTTC.

The chain employs TRBV7-8 and TRBJ2-1; D may correspond to TRBD1 or TRBD2 (5 bases each). CDR3 length equals 14 residues. Trimming left V 2 bases short and J 9 bases short, with 14 bases between. Germline V gene data show CDR1 as SGHVS and CDR2 as FQNEAQ. The CDR3 DNA follows: TGTGCCAGCAGCTTAACGCGGGTTGGGGGTGAGCAGTTCTTC. Protein: CASSLTRVGGEQFF.

The V gene is TRBV12-5, the J gene TRBJ1-5; the match to TRBD1 covers 9 bases. Germline CDR1 and CDR2: LGHNT and FRNRAP. This CDR3 is 15 amino acids long. The V gene end was trimmed by 4 bases and the J gene end by 5 bases; junction bases not matched to a gene: 6. Here the CDR3 reads CASGSTGGIYQPQHF. CDR3 DNA: TGTGCTAGTGGTTCGACAGGGGGGATCTATCAGCCCCAGCATTTT.

The chain employs TRBV10-1 and TRBJ2-7; 7 bases map to TRBD1. V shed 8 bases, J shed 0 bases, and the junction held 7 bases outside the gene matches. Germline CDR1 and CDR2: WNHNN and SYGVQD (reference sequence). The CDR3 contains 14 residues. This CDR3 is CASSRDSSSYEQYF. CDR3 in DNA: TGCGCCAGCTCCCGGGACAGCAGCTCCTACGAGCAGTACTTC.

The rearrangement joins TRBV15 to TRBJ1-5, with TRBD1 as a possible D gene (5 bases). The germline CDR1 and CDR2 sequences are LNHNV and YYDKDF (reference sequence). Trimming pared 3 bases from V and 1 base from J, leaving 16 bases between. This CDR3 spans 17 amino acids. CDR3 in DNA: TGTGCCACCAGCAGGGGCCGCGGGGGTGGCAGCAATCAGCCCCAGCATTTT. Translated, it gives CATSRGRGGGSNQPQHF. The full variable domain, its missing parts supplied by reference TRBV15 and TRBJ1-5, is DAMVIQNPRYQVTQFGKPVTLSCSQTLNHNVMYWYQQKSSQAPKLLFHYYDKDFNNEADTPDNFQSRRPNTSFCFLDIRSPGLGDTAMYLCATSRGRGGGSNQPQHFGDGTRLSIL.

The V gene is TRBV5-6, the J gene TRBJ1-1; D unresolved. V gave up 4 bases and J gave up 4 bases, with 11 bases separating them. This CDR3 region has 13 residues. CDR1 and CDR2 (germline): SGHDT, YYEEEE. DNA for the CDR3: TGTGCCAGCAGCGCACCTCGGGGCACTGAAGCTTTCTTT. Protein: CASSAPRGTEAFF.

The rearrangement joins TRBV5-4 to TRBJ1-1; D not certain. The CDR3 runs 13 residues. The germline gives CDR1 SGHNT, CDR2 YYREEE (reference sequence). The germline V and J ends were trimmed by 1 base and 0 bases, with 4 bases remaining between them. In DNA form, the CDR3 reads TGTGCCAGCAGCTTGAGATTGAACACTGAAGCTTTCTTT. Its protein product is CASSLRLNTEAFF.

V usage is TRBV5-6 and J usage is TRBJ1-2; D unresolved. There are 13 residues in the CDR3. CDR1 is SGHDT and CDR2 is YYEEEE in the germline V gene. V was shortened by 1 base and J by 4 bases, with 8 bases between the two germline ends. As DNA, the CDR3 is TGTGCCAGCAGCTTGCCAGGCTCCTATGGCTACACCTTC. It encodes CASSLPGSYGYTF.

The chain employs TRBV7-9 and TRBJ1-1; 8 nucleotides match TRBD1. V lost 5 bases to trimming and J lost 2 bases; unmatched junction nucleotides: 4. This CDR3 has 14 residues. CDR1 is SEHNR, CDR2 FQNEAQ, per germline (reference sequence). CDR3 in DNA: TGTGCCAGCAGCCGACAGGGGCAAAACACTGAAGCTTTCTTT. This sequence encodes CASSRQGQNTEAFF.